The table lists the clone carrying this T cell receptor (beta chain) with a few counts. What it binds is unknown. Subsequent to less than twelve days of culture, CD4+ T cells were isolated. It was two doses of either the BNT162b2 or mRNA-1273 vaccine that participants received. Half-medium changes using IL-2 medium occurred on days 3 and 7. This entry comes from a study of vaccination effects on CD4 cells after COVID-19. TCRdb's table, derived via immunoSEQ multiplex PCR, lists solely in-frame clones and lacks some. The table shows 66,000 or so clones, with 70% to 85% occurring only once. The CDR3 loop spans 16 amino acids. J lost 8 bases, V lost 1 base, and 6 bases had no gene match. Germline CDR1 reads MGHRA; CDR2 reads YSYEKL.

The chain combines TRBV4-1 with TRBJ1-4; 11 bases fit TRBD1. Sequencing was performed on CD4+ T cells from PBMCs cultured without peptide, taken after COVID-19 vaccination. This sequence was found in a human donor who received a COVID-19 vaccine. DNA of the CDR3: TGCGCCAGCAGCCAAGGCCGGACAGGGGGCGAGGAAAAACTGTTTTTT. It specifies CASSQGRTGGEEKLFF.